This record concerns one T cell receptor beta chain sequence. In the authors' methods: Amplification with reference gene primers provided the estimates of nucleated cell counts. Data came from immunoSEQ multiplex PCR; TCRdb stores just in-frame clones and leaves some out. V and J calls and clone size are as listed in that table; D and trimming were resolved from the DNA. This table has roughly 20,000 clones, more than 85% appearing once. This CDR3 comprises 15 residues. CDR1 and CDR2 from the germline V gene are SGHDT and YYEEEE. V lost 4 bases and J lost 0; bases outside the gene matches: 6. The data derive from a study of blood T cell repertoires in COVID-19. At the level of the study: The samples span acute and convalescent COVID-19 from the United States, Italy and Spain.

The J gene is TRBJ2-7, the V gene TRBV5-6, with TRBD1 identical over 8 bases. The sample comprised peripheral blood. The clonotype comes from a man between 65 and 85 years old with active COVID-19. This CDR3 is CASSRGQGFSYEQYF. In nucleotides, the CDR3 is TGTGCCAGCAGCCGAGGACAGGGTTTCTCCTACGAGCAGTACTTC.